This TCR beta chain was obtained from a study of technical replicates of blood from a few donors. Libraries were prepared by immunoSEQ multiplex PCR; TCRdb keeps only in-frame clonotypes and omits some of them. The data show about 56,000 clones, roughly 96% seen once. Germline CDR1 SGHNT, CDR2 YYREEE (reference sequence). The CDR3 is made up of 13 amino acids. With V trimmed by 4 bases and J by 8 bases, 2 bases remained unmatched. The receptor's source is a human donor in good health. Some clones in this sample may be carry-over from other donors' samples. Input material: PBMCs. The V gene is TRBV5-4, the J gene TRBJ2-1; 11 nucleotides line up with TRBD1. CDR3 sequence reads: CASSTGQGDEQFF. The DNA for the CDR3 is TGTGCCAGCAGCACGGGACAGGGGGATGAGCAGTTCTTC.